Listed below are T cell receptor beta chains from one sample, sequenced in a study of Ad26.COV2.S vaccination and SARS-CoV-2 variants. TCRdb's copy holds only in-frame clones and misses some; the assay was immunoSEQ multiplex PCR. Among about 480,000 clones listed, 87% were seen once. The sequences come from peripheral blood, collected in a trial of Ad26.COV2.S vaccine versus placebo. The receptors stem from a person between 18 and 65 years old who received the Ad26.COV2.S COVID-19 vaccine or a placebo. Both conserved end residues are trimmed from each CDR3. D genes are given only for firm matches. Clone size is given for some rows only: seen once, a few or many times, or a class if the clone is expanded.

D | size | J | V | CDR3
TRBD1 | NA | TRBJ2-3 | TRBV19 | ASSDRGTDTQY
TRBD2 | NA | TRBJ2-5 | TRBV19 | ASSVSGTSGSPETQY
NA | NA | TRBJ1-2 | TRBV24-1 | ATSDPGTTYGYT
NA | NA | TRBJ1-1 | TRBV20-1 | SASTPGMNTEAF
NA | NA | TRBJ1-1 | TRBV5-1 | ASSLGGTREAF
TRBD2 | NA | TRBJ2-1 | TRBV5-4 | ASNVAGRRFNEQF
TRBD2 | NA | TRBJ2-1 | TRBV9 | ASSARGGASGSNEQF
NA | NA | TRBJ2-7 | TRBV21-1 | ASTPKD
NA | once | TRBJ1-1 | TRBV9 | ASSVALGMNTEAF
TRBD2 | NA | TRBJ2-6 | TRBV28 | ASSLAGGPSGANVLT
NA | NA | TRBJ1-1 | TRBV4-2 | ASSQKWETWGTEAF
TRBD2 | NA | TRBJ2-7 | TRBV6-5 | ASNSPGTTRQY
NA | NA | TRBJ2-2 | TRBV3-1/TRBV3-2 | ASSQNRDTGELF
NA | NA | TRBJ2-1 | TRBV7-9 | ASSLNLAGGNEQF
NA | NA | TRBJ2-7 | TRBV6-5 | ASSLGGVSYEQY
TRBD2 | NA | TRBJ2-1 | TRBV6-5 | ATIIREGYNEQF
TRBD1 | NA | TRBJ1-2 | TRBV5-6 | ASSSGQGVYGYT
NA | few | TRBJ2-7 | TRBV11-3 | ASSLGGGYEQY
NA | NA | TRBJ2-2 | TRBV18 | ASSPLSQTGTNTGELF
TRBD2 | NA | TRBJ2-7 | TRBV30 | AWGTSGGVEQY
NA | NA | TRBJ1-6 | TRBV7-2 | ASSQVLGGSPLH
NA | NA | TRBJ1-2 | TRBV7-2 | ASSLSGAIYGYT
TRBD2 | NA | TRBJ2-1 | TRBV7-3 | ASSLVAGYSSYNEQF
TRBD2 | NA | TRBJ2-1 | TRBV6-5 | ASRSTSGRHEQF
TRBD1 | NA | TRBJ1-5 | TRBV6-5 | ASRDSSFEPQH
TRBD1 | NA | TRBJ1-1 | TRBV11-2 | ASSSRQGMNTEAF
TRBD1 | NA | TRBJ2-1 | TRBV24-1 | ATATGGIYNEQF
NA | NA | TRBJ2-2 | TRBV19 | ATQSGTYTGELF
TRBD1 | NA | TRBJ2-5 | TRBV27 | ASSLSQDRGGTQY
NA | NA | TRBJ1-1 | TRBV20-1 | IPQRFTEAF
NA | NA | TRBJ2-7 | TRBV5-4 | ASSFGIQYEQY
NA | NA | TRBJ1-5 | TRBV5-1 | ASSLVGGNQPQH
TRBD2 | NA | TRBJ2-3 | TRBV28 | ASRSGRPDTQY
NA | few | TRBJ1-1 | TRBV25-1 | ASSPSGGYAEAF
TRBD2 | NA | TRBJ2-1 | TRBV6-5 | ASSRTRSHNEQF
NA | NA | TRBJ2-1 | TRBV7-2 | ASSLPNRNLRNEQF
TRBD1 | NA | TRBJ1-1 | TRBV28 | ASSPGGARLNTEAF
TRBD2 | once | TRBJ2-7 | TRBV7-8 | ASSPQESGNRYEQY
TRBD1 | NA | TRBJ1-2 | TRBV3-1/TRBV3-2 | ASSQLQGGGGYT
TRBD2 | NA | TRBJ2-2 | TRBV7-3 | ASSQGLAGTGELF
TRBD1 | once | TRBJ1-2 | TRBV6-2/TRBV6-3 | ASSPADRGLYGYT